This T cell receptor (beta chain) derives from a study of human T cells and chemical hapten exposure. Overall study context: Patch tests of 0.01% DPC on the upper back were read at 6 days.

Time point here: pre-sensitization, week 0. Treatment meaning: therapeutic diphenylcyclopropenone sensitization with weekly scalp DPC. This clonotype was seen a few times. Germline V gives CDR1 MNHEY, CDR2 SVGAGI. V gave up 8 bases and J gave up 4 bases, with 15 bases separating them. The CDR3 loop spans 14 amino acids. TCRdb redid the calling of the RACE reads with MiXCR, one entry per CDR3 protein. The data contain around 100,000 distinct CDR3 sequences, roughly 10% of them singletons. V gene TRBV6-5 combines with J gene TRBJ2-1, with unresolved D. The source material was whole blood, sampled in connection with sensitization to the hapten diphenylcyclopropenone (DPC). The receptor comes from a woman aged 55-70 years with alopecia areata. Some clones in this sample may be carry-over from other donors' samples. This CDR3 is CASAGLTKYNEQFF. CDR3 DNA sequence: TGTGCCAGCGCCGGCTTGACCAAGTACAATGAGCAGTTCTTC.